This passage covers 6 T cell receptor beta chains from one sample sequenced in a study of molecular identifiers for immune sequencing clone quantification. TCRdb independently ran MiXCR on the PCR reads; one entry per CDR3 protein. The repertoire holds roughly 630,000 distinct CDR3 sequences, approximately 24% seen once, with approximately 0.75% in the top ten. Material: naive CD8+ T cells from blood, with Jurkat cell RNA spiked in. As to subset: FACS-sorted CD8+CD4-CCR7+CD45RA+ naive T cells. The receptors shown here come from a human donor in good health. Some libraries in this study had Jurkat cell RNA spiked in.

This clonotype has a handful of counts. This chain uses TRBV7-6 with TRBJ2-5; D unclear. This CDR3 region has 13 residues. From germline, CDR1 is SGHVS and CDR2 FNYEAQ. Trimming took off 7 bases at V and 5 bases at J, with 14 bases between the two ends. CDR3 residues: CASTPDPGETQYF. CDR3 sequence (DNA): TGTGCCAGCACCCCGGACCCTGGCGAGACCCAGTACTTC.

As for this clonotype: With a much larger clone just one base away, this may be a read error. The V and J genes are TRBV27 and TRBJ1-1, with a weak D call TRBD1 (5 bases). The CDR3 contains 17 residues. Deletions cut 5 bases from V and 3 bases from J, with 22 bases between. Germline assignment: CDR1 MNHEY and CDR2 SMNVEV (reference sequence). CDR3 nucleotide sequence: TGTGCCAGCAGTCCCACCGGGACCGAAAATCTGGACACTGAAGCTTTCTTT. It translates to CASSPTGTENLDTEAFF.

The chain joins TRBV4-2 to TRBJ2-2; 8 bases are a match to TRBD1. In germline, CDR1 is LGHNA, CDR2 YNFKEQ. The J segment lost 0 bases and the V segment lost 0 bases, leaving 3 bases of the junction unmatched. CDR3 length: 17 amino acids. The CDR3 DNA follows: TGTGCCAGCAGCCAAGAGAAGACAGGGGCGAACACCGGGGAGCTGTTTTTT. It translates to CASSQEKTGANTGELFF.

The rearrangement joins TRBV20-1 to TRBJ2-1, with D unclear. The germline V and J ends were trimmed by 0 bases and 4 bases, with 16 bases remaining between them. This CDR3 is 16 amino acids long. Germline V CDR1 and CDR2: DFQATT, SNEGSKA (reference sequence). The CDR3 DNA follows: TGCAGTGCTAGAGATTTTAGGGCGGAGACGTACAATGAGCAGTTCTTC. It encodes CSARDFRAETYNEQFF.

This clonotype occurred a few times. V usage is TRBV6-2 or TRBV6-3 and J usage is TRBJ2-1; D is perhaps TRBD2 (6 bases). This CDR3 contains 13 residues. Germline V gives CDR1 MNHEY, CDR2 SVGEGT. V was clipped by 8 bases and J by 2 bases, with 10 bases between them. CDR3 region: CASSSAPYNEQFF. The CDR3 DNA reads as TGTGCCAGCTCTAGCGCACCCTACAATGAGCAGTTCTTC.

There are many counts of this clonotype. This chain joins TRBV3-1 and TRBJ2-7; 11 bases are shared with TRBD2. Germline CDR1 is LGHDT and CDR2 is YNNKEL (reference sequence). This CDR3 has 15 residues. Unmatched junction bases numbered 8, after V lost 0 bases and J lost 10 bases. DNA for the CDR3: TGTGCCAGCAGCCAAGAACTAGCGGGGGCCCTGGACCAGTACTTC. As protein: CASSQELAGALDQYF.